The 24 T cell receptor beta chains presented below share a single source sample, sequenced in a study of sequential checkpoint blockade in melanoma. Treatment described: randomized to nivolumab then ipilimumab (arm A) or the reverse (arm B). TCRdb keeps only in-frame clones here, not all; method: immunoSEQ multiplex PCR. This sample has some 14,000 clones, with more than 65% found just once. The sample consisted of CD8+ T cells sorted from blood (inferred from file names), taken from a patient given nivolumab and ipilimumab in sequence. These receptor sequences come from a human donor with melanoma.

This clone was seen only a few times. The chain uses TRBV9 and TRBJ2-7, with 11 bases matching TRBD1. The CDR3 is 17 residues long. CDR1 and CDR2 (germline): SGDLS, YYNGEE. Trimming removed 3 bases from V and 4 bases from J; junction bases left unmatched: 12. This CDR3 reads CASSAPPSGTGGYEQYF. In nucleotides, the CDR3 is TGTGCCAGCAGCGCCCCCCCCAGCGGGACAGGGGGTTACGAGCAGTACTTC. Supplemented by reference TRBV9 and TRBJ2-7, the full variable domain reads DSGVTQTPKHLITATGQRVTLRCSPRSGDLSVYWYQQSLDQGLQFLIQYYNGEERAKGNILERFSAQQFPDLHSELNLSSLELGDSALYFCASSAPPSGTGGYEQYFGPGTRLTVT.

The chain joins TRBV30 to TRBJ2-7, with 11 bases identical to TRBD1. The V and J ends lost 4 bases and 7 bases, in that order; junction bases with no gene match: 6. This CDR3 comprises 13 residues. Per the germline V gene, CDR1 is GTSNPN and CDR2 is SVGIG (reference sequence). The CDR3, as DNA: TGTGCCTGGACAGGGACAGGGGGTTTGGAGCAGTACTTC. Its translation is CAWTGTGGLEQYF.

The DNA for the CDR3 is TGTGCCAGCAGTTTATCTAGCGGGAGCACAGATACGCAGTATTTT. Its protein is CASSLSSGSTDTQYF. The gene calls are TRBV27 and TRBJ2-3; 7 bases line up with TRBD2. V was pared by 0 bases and J by 0 bases, with 0 bases of the junction left unmatched. The CDR3 is made up of 15 amino acids. Germline V gene lookup returns CDR1 MNHEY and CDR2 SMNVEV (reference sequence).

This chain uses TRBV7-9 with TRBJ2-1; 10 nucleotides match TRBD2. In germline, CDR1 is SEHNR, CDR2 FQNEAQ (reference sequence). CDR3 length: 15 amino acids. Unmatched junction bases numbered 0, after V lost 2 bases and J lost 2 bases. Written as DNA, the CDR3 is TGTGCCAGCAGCTTAACTAGCGGGACCTACAATGAGCAGTTCTTC. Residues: CASSLTSGTYNEQFF. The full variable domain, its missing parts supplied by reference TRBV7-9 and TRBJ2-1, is DTGVSQNPRHKITKRGQNVTFRCDPISEHNRLYWYRQTLGQGPEFLTYFQNEAQLEKSRLLSDRFSAERPKGSFSTLEIQRTEQGDSAMYLCASSLTSGTYNEQFFGPGTRLTVL.

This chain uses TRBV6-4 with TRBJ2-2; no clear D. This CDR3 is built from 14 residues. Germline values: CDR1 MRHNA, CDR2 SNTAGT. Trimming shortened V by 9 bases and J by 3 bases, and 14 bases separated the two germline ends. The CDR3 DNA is TGTGCCAGTTCTGTGTCGTCCGACACCGGGGAGCTGTTTTTT. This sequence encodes CASSVSSDTGELFF.

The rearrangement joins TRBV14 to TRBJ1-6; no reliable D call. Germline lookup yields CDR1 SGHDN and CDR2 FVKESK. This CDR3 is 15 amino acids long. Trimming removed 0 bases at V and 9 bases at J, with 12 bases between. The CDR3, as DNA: TGTGCCAGCAGCCAAGATAGTCAATCGCCTTCACCCCTCCACTTT. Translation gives CASSQDSQSPSPLHF.

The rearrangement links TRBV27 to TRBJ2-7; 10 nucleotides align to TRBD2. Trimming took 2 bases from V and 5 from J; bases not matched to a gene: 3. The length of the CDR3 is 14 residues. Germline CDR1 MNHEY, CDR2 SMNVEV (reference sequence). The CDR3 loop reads CASSLALAGDEQYF. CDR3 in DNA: TGTGCCAGCAGTTTAGCGCTAGCGGGGGACGAGCAGTACTTC.

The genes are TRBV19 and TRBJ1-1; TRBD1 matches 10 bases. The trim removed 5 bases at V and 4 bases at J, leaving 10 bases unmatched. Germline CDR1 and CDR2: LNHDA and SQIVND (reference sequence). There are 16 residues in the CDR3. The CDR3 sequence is CASSAATGGWGTEAFF. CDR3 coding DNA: TGTGCCAGTAGTGCAGCGACAGGGGGCTGGGGCACTGAAGCTTTCTTT.

The chain's CDR3 is CASSVAGELHEQFF. DNA of the CDR3: TGCGCCAGCAGTGTAGCGGGAGAATTACATGAGCAGTTCTTC. J is TRBJ2-1 and V is TRBV10-1, with 9 bases lining up with TRBD2. CDR1 is WNHNN, CDR2 SYGVQD, per germline (reference sequence). The trim removed 4 bases at V and 8 bases at J, leaving 6 bases unmatched. This CDR3 is built from 14 residues.

The CDR3 DNA is TGTGCCAGCAGTCATGGGACAGTCTATAGCAATCAGCCCCAGCATTTT. It encodes CASSHGTVYSNQPQHF. The genes are TRBV2 and TRBJ1-5; 7 nucleotides agree with TRBD1. V lost 5 bases to trimming and J lost 0 bases; unmatched junction nucleotides: 7. Looked up from germline, CDR1 is SNHLY and CDR2 is FYNNEI. The CDR3 is 16 amino acids.

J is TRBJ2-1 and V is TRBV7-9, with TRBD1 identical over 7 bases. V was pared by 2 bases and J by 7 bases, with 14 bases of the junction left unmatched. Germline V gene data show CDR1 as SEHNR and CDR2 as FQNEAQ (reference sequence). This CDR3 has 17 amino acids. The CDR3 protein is CASSLPPGQVLGNEQFF. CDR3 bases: TGTGCCAGCAGCTTACCGCCCGGACAGGTGTTGGGTAATGAGCAGTTCTTC.

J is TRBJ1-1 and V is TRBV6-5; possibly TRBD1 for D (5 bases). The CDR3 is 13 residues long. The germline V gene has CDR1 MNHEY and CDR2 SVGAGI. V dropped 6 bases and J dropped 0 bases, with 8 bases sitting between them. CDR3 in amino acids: CASSLTVNTEAFF. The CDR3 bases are TGTGCCAGCAGCTTGACAGTGAACACTGAAGCTTTCTTT.

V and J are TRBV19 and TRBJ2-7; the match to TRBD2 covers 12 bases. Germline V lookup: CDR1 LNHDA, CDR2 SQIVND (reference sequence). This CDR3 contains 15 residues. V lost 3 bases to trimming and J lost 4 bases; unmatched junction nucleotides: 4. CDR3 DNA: TGTGCCAGTAGTATTGGGACTAGCGGGCGTTACGAGCAGTACTTC. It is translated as CASSIGTSGRYEQYF.

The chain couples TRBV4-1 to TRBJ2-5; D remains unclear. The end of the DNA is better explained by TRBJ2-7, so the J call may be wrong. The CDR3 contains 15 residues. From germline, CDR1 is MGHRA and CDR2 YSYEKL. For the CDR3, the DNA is TGCGCCAGCAGCCAAGTCGCCCCGCTAGCCTACGAGCAGTACTTC. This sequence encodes CASSQVAPLAYEQYF.

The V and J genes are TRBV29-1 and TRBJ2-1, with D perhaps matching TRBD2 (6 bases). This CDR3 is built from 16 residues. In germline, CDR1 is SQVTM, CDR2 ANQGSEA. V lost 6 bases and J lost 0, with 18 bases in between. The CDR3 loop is CSVDPWDSSSYNEQFF. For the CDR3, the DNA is TGCAGCGTGGACCCGTGGGACTCTAGCTCCTACAATGAGCAGTTCTTC.

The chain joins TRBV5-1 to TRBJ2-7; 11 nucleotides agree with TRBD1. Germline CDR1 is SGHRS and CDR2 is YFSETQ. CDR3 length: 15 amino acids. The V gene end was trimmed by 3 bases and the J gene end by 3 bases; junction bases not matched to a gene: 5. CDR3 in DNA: TGCGCCAGCAGCTATCCGGGACAGGGGGTCTACGAGCAGTACTTC. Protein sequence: CASSYPGQGVYEQYF. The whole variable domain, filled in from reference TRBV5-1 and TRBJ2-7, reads KAGVTQTPRYLIKTRGQQVTLSCSPISGHRSVSWYQQTPGQGLQFLFEYFSETQRNKGNFPGRFSGRQFSNSRSEMNVSTLELGDSALYLCASSYPGQGVYEQYFGPGTRLTVT.

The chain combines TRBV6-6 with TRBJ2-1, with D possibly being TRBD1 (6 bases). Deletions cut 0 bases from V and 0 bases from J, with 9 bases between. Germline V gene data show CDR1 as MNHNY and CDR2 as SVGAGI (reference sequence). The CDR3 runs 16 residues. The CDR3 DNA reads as TGTGCCAGCAGTTACTCGGGGGCCCCCTCCTACAATGAGCAGTTCTTC. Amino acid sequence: CASSYSGAPSYNEQFF.

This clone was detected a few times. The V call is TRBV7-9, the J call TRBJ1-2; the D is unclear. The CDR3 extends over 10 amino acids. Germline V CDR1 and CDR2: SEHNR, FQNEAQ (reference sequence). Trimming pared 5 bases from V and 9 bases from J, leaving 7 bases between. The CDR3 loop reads CASSLNSYTF. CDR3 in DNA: TGTGCCAGCAGCCTGAACAGCTACACCTTC.

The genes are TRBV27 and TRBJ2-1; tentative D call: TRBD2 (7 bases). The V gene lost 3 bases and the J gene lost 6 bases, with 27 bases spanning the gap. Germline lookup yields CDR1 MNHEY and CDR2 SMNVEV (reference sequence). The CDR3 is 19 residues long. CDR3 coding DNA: TGTGCCAGCAGTTTTTTGGGTGAGGGGGGGACTCCTACCACCAATGAGCAGTTCTTC. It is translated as CASSFLGEGGTPTTNEQFF.

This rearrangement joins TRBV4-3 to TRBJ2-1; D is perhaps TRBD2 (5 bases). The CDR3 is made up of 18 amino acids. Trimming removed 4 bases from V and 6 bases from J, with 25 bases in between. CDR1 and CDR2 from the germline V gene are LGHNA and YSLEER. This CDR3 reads CASSPRPVLTSGLNEQFF. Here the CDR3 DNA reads TGCGCCAGCAGCCCGCGCCCCGTCTTAACAAGCGGACTCAATGAGCAGTTCTTC.

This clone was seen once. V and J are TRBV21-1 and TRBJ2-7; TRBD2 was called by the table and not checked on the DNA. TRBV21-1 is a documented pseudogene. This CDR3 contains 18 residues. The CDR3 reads CASSSRQRILAGIYEQYF. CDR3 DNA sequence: TGTGCCAGCAGCAGCAGACAAAGGATACTAGCGGGAATATACGAGCAGTACTTC.

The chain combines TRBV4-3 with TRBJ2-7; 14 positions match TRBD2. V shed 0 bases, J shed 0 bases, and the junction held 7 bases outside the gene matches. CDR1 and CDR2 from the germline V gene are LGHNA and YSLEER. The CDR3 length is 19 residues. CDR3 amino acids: CASSQEAGLAGEYSYEQYF. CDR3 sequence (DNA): TGCGCCAGCAGCCAAGAAGCGGGACTAGCGGGAGAGTACTCCTACGAGCAGTACTTC.

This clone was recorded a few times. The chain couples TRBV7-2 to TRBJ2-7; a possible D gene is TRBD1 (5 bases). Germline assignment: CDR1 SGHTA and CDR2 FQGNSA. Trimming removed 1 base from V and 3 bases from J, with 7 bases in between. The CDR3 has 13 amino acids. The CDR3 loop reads CASSLGGRYEQYF. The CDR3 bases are TGTGCCAGCAGCTTAGGGGGCCGCTACGAGCAGTACTTC.

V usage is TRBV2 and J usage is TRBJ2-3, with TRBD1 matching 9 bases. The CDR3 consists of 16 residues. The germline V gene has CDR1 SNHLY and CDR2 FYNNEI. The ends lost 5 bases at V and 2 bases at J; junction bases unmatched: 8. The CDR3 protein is CASSSPGQGITDTQYF. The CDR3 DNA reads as TGTGCCAGCAGTTCCCCCGGACAGGGGATCACAGATACGCAGTATTTT.